A single sample is the source of the 20 T cell receptor beta chains below, sequenced in a study of blood T cell repertoires in COVID-19. Sequencing used immunoSEQ multiplex PCR; TCRdb keeps in-frame clones, though not all of them. The sample carries under 350,000 clones, 65% to 90% recorded once. The sample taken for sequencing was PBMCs or T cells enriched from blood (not recorded which). The receptors stem from a middle-aged woman with acute COVID-19.

V gene TRBV4-2 combines with J gene TRBJ2-1; 9 bases fit TRBD2. Germline V CDR1 and CDR2: LGHNA, YNFKEQ. V shed 2 bases, J shed 8 bases, and the junction held 19 bases outside the gene matches. CDR3 length equals 19 residues. The CDR3 sequence: CASSQSTPGAGGLFYEQFF. CDR3 DNA: TGTGCCAGCAGCCAATCAACCCCCGGGGCGGGGGGGCTATTCTATGAGCAGTTCTTC.

Comments on this clone: An end of the junction differs from the germline gene, which may be a read error. This chain joins TRBV15 and TRBJ2-2; tentative D call: TRBD2 (5 bases). The CDR3 consists of 14 residues. Germline V lookup: CDR1 LNHNV, CDR2 YYDKDF (reference sequence). The CDR3 sequence is CATSRGGGTEELFF. The CDR3 DNA reads TGTGCCACCAGCAGAGGTGGAGGAACCGAGGAGCTGTTTTTT.

In its sample, this clone was seen a few times. V is TRBV6-5 and J is TRBJ2-7; 12 bases are shared with TRBD2. Germline CDR1 MNHEY, CDR2 SVGAGI. This CDR3 comprises 14 residues. The J segment lost 5 bases and the V segment lost 10 bases, leaving 9 bases of the junction unmatched. CDR3 loop: CAIRTSGGYDEQYF. The CDR3 DNA sequence: TGTGCCATCCGAACTAGCGGGGGGTATGACGAGCAGTACTTC.

The chain combines TRBV28 with TRBJ2-7; 11 bases line up with TRBD1. The V and J ends lost 7 bases and 2 bases, in that order; junction bases with no gene match: 10. The germline gives CDR1 MDHEN, CDR2 SYDVKM. There are 16 residues in the CDR3. CDR3 residues: CASTSSPGQGAYEQYF. CDR3 nucleotides: TGTGCCAGCACCTCATCTCCGGGACAGGGGGCCTACGAGCAGTACTTC.

V gene TRBV7-2 combines with J gene TRBJ2-7; D possibly corresponds to TRBD1 (5 bases). Germline V CDR1 and CDR2: SGHTA, FQGNSA. Trimming shortened V by 1 base and J by 0 bases, and 10 bases separated the two germline ends. The CDR3 runs to 15 residues. CDR3 loop: CASSLGGSLSYEQYF. For the CDR3, the DNA is TGTGCCAGCAGCTTAGGGGGCAGCCTCTCCTACGAGCAGTACTTC. Combining the CDR3 with reference TRBV7-2 and TRBJ2-7 gives the whole variable domain GAGVSQSPSNKVTEKGKDVELRCDPISGHTALYWYRQSLGQGLEFLIYFQGNSAPDKSGLPSDRFSAERTGGSVSTLTIQRTQQEDSAVYLCASSLGGSLSYEQYFGPGTRLTVT.

V usage is TRBV27 and J usage is TRBJ1-2, with D hard to call. Trimming removed 2 bases at V and 4 bases at J, with 14 bases between. This CDR3 spans 15 amino acids. CDR1 MNHEY and CDR2 SMNVEV come from the germline V gene (reference sequence). CDR3 protein: CASSLAGRMTYGYTF. In DNA, the CDR3 is TGTGCCAGCAGTTTAGCAGGAAGAATGACCTATGGCTACACCTTC.

In DNA, the CDR3 is TGTGCCAGCAGCTTCGCAGGGGACTCCTACGAGCAGTACTTC. Its translation: CASSFAGDSYEQYF. The chain carries TRBV7-2 and TRBJ2-7, with a tentative D call TRBD1 (6 bases). This CDR3 region has 14 residues. Germline V gene lookup returns CDR1 SGHTA and CDR2 FQGNSA. V lost 3 bases and J 0 bases, leaving 9 bases between the germline ends.

This sequence joins TRBV6-2 or TRBV6-3 and TRBJ1-1; possible D gene TRBD1, 6 bases. The length of the CDR3 is 19 residues. V was cut by 2 bases and J by 2 bases, with 24 bases left in between. Germline loops: CDR1 MNHEY, CDR2 SVGEGT. CDR3: CASSYNTRGTGSINTEAFF. In nucleotides, the CDR3 is TGTGCCAGCAGTTACAACACAAGGGGCACAGGGTCCATTAACACTGAAGCTTTCTTT.

The chain couples TRBV7-6 to TRBJ2-2; tentatively, D is TRBD2 (7 bases). The length of the CDR3 is 16 residues. The germline gives CDR1 SGHVS, CDR2 FNYEAQ. V was clipped by 3 bases and J by 6 bases, with 17 bases between them. The chain's CDR3 is CASSFSRGAIPGELFF. CDR3 bases: TGTGCCAGCAGCTTTTCTCGGGGGGCTATACCCGGGGAGCTGTTTTTT.

The rearrangement uses TRBV28 and TRBJ2-7, with 8 positions matching TRBD1. The CDR3 loop spans 15 amino acids. Germline V gives CDR1 MDHEN, CDR2 SYDVKM. After removal of 5 bases from V and 3 bases from J, the junction contained 9 bases not matched to a gene. The CDR3, as DNA: TGTGCCAGCAGTCTCTCGGACAGGGTAATCTACGAGCAGTACTTC. Protein: CASSLSDRVIYEQYF.

This rearrangement joins TRBV5-1 to TRBJ2-1; 9 positions match TRBD2. CDR1 and CDR2 (germline): SGHRS, YFSETQ. Trimming at V came to 1 base and at J to 6 bases, leaving 5 bases not matched to a gene. This CDR3 region has 15 residues. The CDR3 region has the DNA TGCGCCAGCAGCTTGTCAGCGGGGGGTCCCAATGAGCAGTTCTTC. This codes for CASSLSAGGPNEQFF.

The chain uses TRBV29-1 and TRBJ2-1; 11 bases agree with TRBD2. Germline values: CDR1 SQVTM, CDR2 ANQGSEA. The CDR3 length is 14 residues. With V trimmed by 6 bases and J by 8 bases, 9 bases remained unmatched. The CDR3 spells CSVSSGRARDEQFF. In nucleotides, the CDR3 is TGCAGCGTCAGTAGCGGGAGGGCCAGGGATGAGCAGTTCTTC.

The chain carries TRBV7-2 and TRBJ2-3; 10 bases are shared with TRBD2. The CDR3 contains 14 residues. Per the germline V gene, CDR1 is SGHTA and CDR2 is FQGNSA. Losses at the gene ends were 5 bases for V and 5 bases for J; bases not matched to a gene: 4. The CDR3 is CASSPSGSLDTQYF. The CDR3 nucleotides are TGTGCCAGCAGCCCTAGCGGGAGTTTAGATACGCAGTATTTT.

This clone was observed once. The V call is TRBV4-2, the J call TRBJ1-1; D possibly corresponds to TRBD1 (6 bases). Deletions cut 1 base from V and 4 bases from J, with 25 bases between. CDR1 and CDR2 from the germline V gene are LGHNA and YNFKEQ. The CDR3 is 19 residues long. Here the CDR3 reads CASSQVLGRWGPSATEAFF. The CDR3 region has the DNA TGTGCCAGCAGCCAAGTCCTCGGCCGTTGGGGGCCTTCGGCCACTGAAGCTTTCTTT.

This clone came up a few times. The CDR3 sequence: CASSLRSGMNTEAFF. The CDR3 nucleotides are TGTGCCAGCAGCCTACGCTCCGGTATGAACACTGAAGCTTTCTTT. The chain combines TRBV21-1 with TRBJ1-1. TRBV21-1 is given as a pseudogene. The CDR3 consists of 15 residues.

The chain has TRBV10-3 and TRBJ1-3; maybe TRBD1 (6 bases). V lost 8 bases and J 0 bases, leaving 17 bases between the germline ends. In germline, CDR1 is ENHRY, CDR2 SYGVKD. This CDR3 contains 16 residues. The CDR3 region is CAIAEGGPFSGNTIYF. CDR3 sequence (DNA): TGTGCCATCGCCGAGGGGGGGCCCTTCTCTGGAAACACCATATATTTT.

This sequence joins TRBV5-4 and TRBJ1-1; 9 bases fit TRBD1. V lost 4 bases and J lost 3; bases outside the gene matches: 7. The CDR3 is made up of 15 amino acids. CDR1 and CDR2 from the germline V gene are SGHNT and YYREEE (reference sequence). CDR3 sequence reads: CASSLPGQGDTEAFF. CDR3 sequence (DNA): TGTGCCAGCAGCCTACCGGGACAGGGCGACACTGAAGCTTTCTTT.

Only one count was recorded for this clone. The rearrangement joins TRBV28 to TRBJ1-1; no firm D call. The CDR3 runs 12 residues. In germline, CDR1 is MDHEN, CDR2 SYDVKM. V lost 11 bases to trimming and J lost 5 bases, with 15 bases between them. DNA for the CDR3: TGTGCCTGCGTAAACTCGAGGACTGAAGCTTTCTTT. It specifies CACVNSRTEAFF.

The V gene is TRBV28, the J gene TRBJ2-3; TRBD2 matches at 9 bases. Per germline, CDR1 MDHEN and CDR2 SYDVKM. There are 16 residues in the CDR3. J lost 0 bases, V lost 3 bases, and 4 bases had no gene match. The CDR3 region is CASSFQRGASTDTQYF. In DNA, the CDR3 is TGTGCCAGCAGTTTTCAGCGGGGGGCTAGCACAGATACGCAGTATTTT.

The V and J genes are TRBV21-1 and TRBJ2-7; TRBD1, the table's D call, lacks a check against the DNA. TRBV21-1 is an annotated pseudogene. The CDR3 sequence is 17 residues long. DNA for the CDR3: TGTGCCAGCAGCAAAGGGGGACCCGGGACAGGGACGAGGGAGCAGTACTTC. This codes for CASSKGGPGTGTREQYF.